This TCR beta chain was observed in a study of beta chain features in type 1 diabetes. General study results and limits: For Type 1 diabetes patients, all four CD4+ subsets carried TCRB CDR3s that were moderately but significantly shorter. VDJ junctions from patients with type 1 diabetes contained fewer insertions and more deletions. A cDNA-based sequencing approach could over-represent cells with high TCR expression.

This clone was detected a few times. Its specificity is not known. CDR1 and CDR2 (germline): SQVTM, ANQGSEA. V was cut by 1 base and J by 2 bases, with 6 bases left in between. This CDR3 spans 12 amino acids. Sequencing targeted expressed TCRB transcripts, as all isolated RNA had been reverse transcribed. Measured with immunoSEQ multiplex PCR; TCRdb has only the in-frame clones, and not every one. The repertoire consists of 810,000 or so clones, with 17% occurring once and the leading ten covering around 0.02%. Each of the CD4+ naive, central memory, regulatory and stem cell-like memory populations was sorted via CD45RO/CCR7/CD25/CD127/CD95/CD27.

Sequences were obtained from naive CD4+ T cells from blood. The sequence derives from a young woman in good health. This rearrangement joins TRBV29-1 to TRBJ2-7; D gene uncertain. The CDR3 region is CSVEGQAYEQYF. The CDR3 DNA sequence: TGCAGCGTTGAAGGCCAAGCCTACGAGCAGTACTTC.